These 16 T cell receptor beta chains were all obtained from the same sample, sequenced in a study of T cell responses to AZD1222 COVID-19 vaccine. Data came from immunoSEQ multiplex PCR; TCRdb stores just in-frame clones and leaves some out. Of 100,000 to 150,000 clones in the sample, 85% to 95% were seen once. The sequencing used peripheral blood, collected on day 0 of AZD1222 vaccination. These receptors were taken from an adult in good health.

As DNA, the CDR3 is TGTGCCAGCAGTTTATCCTGGGGATGGGCGCAGTATTTT. Protein sequence: CASSLSWGWAQYF. J is TRBJ2-3 and V is TRBV27, with D unclear. Deletions cut 0 bases from V and 10 bases from J, with 11 bases between. This CDR3 spans 13 amino acids. Germline assignment: CDR1 MNHEY and CDR2 SMNVEV (reference sequence).

CDR3 loop: CATSRGDRVGSQPQHF. The CDR3 DNA follows: TGTGCCACCAGCAGAGGCGACAGGGTTGGTAGTCAGCCCCAGCATTTT. The V gene is TRBV15, the J gene TRBJ1-5; TRBD1 agrees at 7 bases. Germline values: CDR1 LNHNV, CDR2 YYDKDF (reference sequence). Trimming removed 1 base from V and 6 bases from J; junction bases left unmatched: 9. This CDR3 region has 16 residues.

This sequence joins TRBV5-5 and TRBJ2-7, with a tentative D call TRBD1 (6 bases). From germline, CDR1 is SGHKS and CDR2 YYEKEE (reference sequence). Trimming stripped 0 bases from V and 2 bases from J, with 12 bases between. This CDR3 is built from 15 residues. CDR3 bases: TGTGCCAGCAGCTTGGGGACAGCTGCCACCTACGAGCAGTACTTC. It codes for CASSLGTAATYEQYF.

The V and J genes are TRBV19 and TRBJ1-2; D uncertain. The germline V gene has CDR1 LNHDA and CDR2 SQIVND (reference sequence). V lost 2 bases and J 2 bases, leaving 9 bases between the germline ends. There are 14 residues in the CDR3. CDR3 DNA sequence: TGTGCCAGTAGTATATCGGGTTGGAACTATGGCTACACCTTC. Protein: CASSISGWNYGYTF.

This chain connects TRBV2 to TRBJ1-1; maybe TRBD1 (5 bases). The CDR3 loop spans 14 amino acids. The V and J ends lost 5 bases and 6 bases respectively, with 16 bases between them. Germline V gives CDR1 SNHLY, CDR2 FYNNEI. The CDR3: CASSLRGGWSEAFF. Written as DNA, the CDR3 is TGTGCCAGCAGTCTTAGGGGTGGGTGGTCTGAAGCTTTCTTT.

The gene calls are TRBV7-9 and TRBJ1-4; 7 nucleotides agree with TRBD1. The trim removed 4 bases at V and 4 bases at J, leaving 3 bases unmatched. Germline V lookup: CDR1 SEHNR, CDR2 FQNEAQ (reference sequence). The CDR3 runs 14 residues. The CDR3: CASSSQGGNEKLFF. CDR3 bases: TGTGCCAGCAGCTCGCAGGGGGGTAATGAAAAACTGTTTTTT.

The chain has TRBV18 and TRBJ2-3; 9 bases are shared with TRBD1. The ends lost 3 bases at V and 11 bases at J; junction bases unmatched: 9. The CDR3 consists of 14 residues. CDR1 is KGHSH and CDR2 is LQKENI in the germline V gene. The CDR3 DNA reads TGTGCCAGCTCACCCGGGACAGGGAGGAACGAGCAGTATTTT. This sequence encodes CASSPGTGRNEQYF.

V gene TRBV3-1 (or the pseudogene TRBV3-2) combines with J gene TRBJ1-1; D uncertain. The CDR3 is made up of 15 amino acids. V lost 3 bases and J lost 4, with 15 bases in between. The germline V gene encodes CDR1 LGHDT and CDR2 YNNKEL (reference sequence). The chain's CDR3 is CASSQGLVESTEAFF. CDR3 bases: TGTGCCAGCAGCCAGGGGTTAGTAGAGAGCACTGAAGCTTTCTTT.

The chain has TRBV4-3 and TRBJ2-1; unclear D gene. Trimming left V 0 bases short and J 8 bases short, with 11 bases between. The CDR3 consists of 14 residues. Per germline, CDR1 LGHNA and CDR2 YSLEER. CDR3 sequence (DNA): TGCGCCAGCAGCCAAGAGACAATAGGCGATGAGCAGTTCTTC. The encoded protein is CASSQETIGDEQFF.

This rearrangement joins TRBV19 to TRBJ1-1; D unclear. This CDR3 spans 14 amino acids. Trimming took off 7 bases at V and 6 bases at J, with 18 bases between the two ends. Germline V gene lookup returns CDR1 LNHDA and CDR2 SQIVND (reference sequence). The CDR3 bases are TGTGCCAGTACTCCCCCCGCCCGAGGGTCTGAAGCTTTCTTT. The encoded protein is CASTPPARGSEAFF.

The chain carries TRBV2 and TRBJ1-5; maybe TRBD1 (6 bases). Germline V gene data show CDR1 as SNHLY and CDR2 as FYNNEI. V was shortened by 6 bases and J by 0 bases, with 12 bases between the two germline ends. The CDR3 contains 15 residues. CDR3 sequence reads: CASSGTSYSNQPQHF. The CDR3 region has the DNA TGTGCCAGCAGCGGGACATCCTATAGCAATCAGCCCCAGCATTTT.

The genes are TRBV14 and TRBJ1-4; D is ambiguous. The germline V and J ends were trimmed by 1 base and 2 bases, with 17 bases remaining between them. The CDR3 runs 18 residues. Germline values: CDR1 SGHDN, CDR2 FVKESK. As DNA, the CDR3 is TGTGCCAGCAGCCAAGGAATAAGAGGGAGGAGGACTAATGAAAAACTGTTTTTT. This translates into CASSQGIRGRRTNEKLFF.

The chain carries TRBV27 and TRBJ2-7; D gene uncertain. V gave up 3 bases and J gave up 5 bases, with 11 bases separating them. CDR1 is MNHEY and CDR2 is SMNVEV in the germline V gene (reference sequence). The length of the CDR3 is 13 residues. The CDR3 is CASSLGIGNEQYF. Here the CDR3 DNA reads TGTGCCAGCAGTTTGGGGATTGGGAACGAGCAGTACTTC.

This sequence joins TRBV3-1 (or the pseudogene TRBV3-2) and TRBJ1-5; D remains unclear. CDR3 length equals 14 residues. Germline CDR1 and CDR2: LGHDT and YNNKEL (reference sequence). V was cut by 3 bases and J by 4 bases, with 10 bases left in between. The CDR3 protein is CASSHKTGNQPQHF. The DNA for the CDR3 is TGTGCCAGCAGCCACAAAACCGGGAATCAGCCCCAGCATTTT.

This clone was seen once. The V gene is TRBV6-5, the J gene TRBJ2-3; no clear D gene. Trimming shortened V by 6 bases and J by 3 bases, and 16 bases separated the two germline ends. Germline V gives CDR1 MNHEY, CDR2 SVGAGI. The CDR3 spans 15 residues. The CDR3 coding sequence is TGTGCCAGCAGCCCCCAGTTAACCACTACAGATACGCAGTATTTT. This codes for CASSPQLTTTDTQYF.

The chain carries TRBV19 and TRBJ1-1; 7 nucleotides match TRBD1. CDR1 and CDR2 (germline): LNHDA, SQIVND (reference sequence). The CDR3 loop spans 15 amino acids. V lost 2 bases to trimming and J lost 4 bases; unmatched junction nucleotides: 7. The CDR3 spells CASSIHRGGGTEAFF. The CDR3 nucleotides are TGTGCCAGTAGTATACATAGAGGGGGCGGCACTGAAGCTTTCTTT.